This TCR beta chain was observed in a study of blood T cell repertoires in COVID-19. Study details: From the United States, Italy and Spain came samples of acute and convalescent COVID-19. T cells, B-cell-depleted T cells, or PBMCs provided the cDNA or gDNA that served as material.

This CDR3 spans 13 amino acids. Germline loops: CDR1 SNHLY, CDR2 FYNNEI. Trimming took 7 bases from V and 5 from J; bases not matched to a gene: 5. In the original analysis: Scientists estimated how many nucleated cells there were by amplifying reference gene primers. Sequencing was performed with immunoSEQ multiplex PCR; in TCRdb, only in-frame clones are kept and a portion is missing. The V and J calls and clone size come from that table; D and trimming were worked out from the DNA. The sample gives about 220,000 clones, approximately 92% of which show up once; 3% to 3.5% is in the top ten. Specimen: PBMCs or T cells enriched from blood (not recorded which). The TCR sequence derives from a woman aged 18-29 years in a cohort exposed to, infected with or recovered from COVID-19 (not recorded which). This chain uses TRBV2 with TRBJ1-2, with 9 bases identical to TRBD1. The CDR3 nucleotides are TGTGCCAGCATGGAGGACAGGGGATATGGCTACACCTTC. This codes for CASMEDRGYGYTF.